This entry lists 15 T cell receptor beta chains sequenced from one sample in a study of tumor-infiltrating T cells and Merkel cell polyomavirus (dated by TCRdb to 2016 to 2017). Regarding the study in general: In Merkel cell carcinoma patients, the study investigated CD8+ T cells specific for the Merkel cell polyomavirus KLL epitope.

By immunohistochemistry, the tumors of all patients showed robust positive staining for Merkel cell polyomavirus Large T antigen. The method was the immunoSEQ multiplex PCR assay. Entries here come from immuneACCESS through TCRdb and include only in-frame sequences with V and J called. Some clones fail to appear in such tables; in the studies checked, an unresolved V gene covers under half of the shortfall, and the cause of the remainder is unknown. The sample records some 25,000 clones, around 90% of which are singletons. About 2.7% of the sample goes to the ten largest clones. Sample: lymph node tissue. These receptors all stem from a man in his fifties with Merkel cell carcinoma.

This clone appeared once. This rearrangement joins TRBV7-2 to TRBJ2-2; TRBD2 matches at 9 bases. After removal of 0 bases from V and 2 bases from J, the junction contained 7 bases not matched to a gene. Per germline, CDR1 SGHTA and CDR2 FQGNSA. The CDR3 length is 18 residues. The CDR3 reads CASSLASLAGANTGELFF. In DNA form, the CDR3 reads TGTGCCAGCAGCTTAGCGTCCTTAGCGGGGGCTAACACCGGGGAGCTGTTTTTT.

The chain recombines TRBV9 with TRBJ1-2; 12 nucleotides match TRBD1. Trimming cost V 0 bases and J 3 bases; bases outside gene matches: 9. The length of the CDR3 is 18 residues. From germline, CDR1 is SGDLS and CDR2 YYNGEE. The DNA of the CDR3 is TGTGCCAGCAGCGTAGGTAGGGACAGGGGGCTAAGACACTATGGCTACACCTTC. Protein product: CASSVGRDRGLRHYGYTF.

The V call is TRBV28, the J call TRBJ2-6; tentatively, D is TRBD2 (7 bases). Germline CDR1 reads MDHEN; CDR2 reads SYDVKM. The CDR3 is 15 residues long. V shed 6 bases and J shed 4 bases, with 13 bases lying between them. This chain's CDR3 is CASRGGGPGANVLTF. CDR3 DNA: TGTGCCAGCAGGGGAGGGGGTCCAGGGGCCAACGTCCTGACTTTC.

This clone turned up a few times. The chain links TRBV4-3 to TRBJ1-6; D gene unclear. The CDR3 spans 16 residues. The V end lost 0 bases, the J end lost 0 bases, and 6 bases lay between the germline ends. CDR1 and CDR2 (germline): LGHNA, YSLEER. For the CDR3, the DNA is TGCGCCAGCAGCCAAGATCGGAGCTCCTATAATTCACCCCTCCACTTT. Protein sequence: CASSQDRSSYNSPLHF.

This clone was found a few times. The J gene is TRBJ2-1, the V gene TRBV11-2, with TRBD2 as a possible D gene (7 bases). The germline V and J ends were trimmed by 8 bases and 7 bases, with 21 bases remaining between them. Germline CDR1 is SGHAT and CDR2 is FQNNGV. The CDR3 sequence is 15 residues long. The CDR3, as DNA: TGTGCCAGCGGGTTAAGGGGGGGCGGTATAAATGAGCAGTTCTTC. As protein: CASGLRGGGINEQFF.

The chain is built from TRBV6-1 and TRBJ2-5; 9 bases are shared with TRBD1. The CDR3 loop spans 15 amino acids. Germline V CDR1 and CDR2: MNHNS, SASEGT. V dropped 7 bases and J dropped 5; count of bases not matched to a gene: 11. As DNA, the CDR3 is TGTGCCAGCACTTCCGGGACAGGGTATGGGGAGACCCAGTACTTC. Protein sequence: CASTSGTGYGETQYF.

The chain employs TRBV5-4 and TRBJ2-5, with D perhaps TRBD1 (5 bases). Gene TRBJ2-7 matches the end of the DNA better, so the J call may be wrong. The CDR3 spans 15 residues. Looked up from germline, CDR1 is SGHNT and CDR2 is YYREEE (reference sequence). CDR3 coding DNA: TGTGCCAGCAGCTTGGTTACAGGTCCCCTTTACGAGCAGTACTTC. Its translation: CASSLVTGPLYEQYF.

V and J are TRBV7-9 and TRBJ2-2; 7 bases map to TRBD1. This CDR3 is built from 16 residues. The germline CDR1 and CDR2 sequences are SEHNR and FQNEAQ (reference sequence). Trimming removed 3 bases from V and 0 bases from J; junction bases left unmatched: 4. DNA for the CDR3: TGTGCCAGCAGCTTCAAGGGGGCCCCGAACACCGGGGAGCTGTTTTTT. Amino acid sequence: CASSFKGAPNTGELFF. The whole variable domain, remainder taken from reference TRBV7-9 and TRBJ2-2, is DTGVSQNPRHKITKRGQNVTFRCDPISEHNRLYWYRQTLGQGPEFLTYFQNEAQLEKSRLLSDRFSAERPKGSFSTLEIQRTEQGDSAMYLCASSFKGAPNTGELFFGEGSRLTVL.

The rearrangement joins TRBV28 to TRBJ1-4; 10 bases fit TRBD1. The trim removed 6 bases at V and 5 bases at J, leaving 6 bases unmatched. Per germline, CDR1 MDHEN and CDR2 SYDVKM. The length of the CDR3 is 15 residues. This CDR3 reads CASRPGGQGNEKLFF. The CDR3 coding sequence is TGTGCCAGCAGACCTGGGGGACAGGGGAATGAAAAACTGTTTTTT.

This clone was counted a few times. This chain joins TRBV5-1 and TRBJ2-7; unclear D gene. The CDR3 has 13 residues. Germline V CDR1 and CDR2: SGHRS, YFSETQ. Trimming left V 0 bases short and J 2 bases short, with 6 bases between. The CDR3 DNA sequence: TGCGCCAGCAGCTTGGACGGTCCCTACGAGCAGTACTTC. It codes for CASSLDGPYEQYF. Filled out from reference TRBV5-1 and TRBJ2-7, the complete variable domain reads KAGVTQTPRYLIKTRGQQVTLSCSPISGHRSVSWYQQTPGQGLQFLFEYFSETQRNKGNFPGRFSGRQFSNSRSEMNVSTLELGDSALYLCASSLDGPYEQYFGPGTRLTVT.

The rearrangement joins TRBV28 to TRBJ1-1, with TRBD1 as a possible D gene (6 bases). The CDR3 loop spans 14 amino acids. The germline V gene encodes CDR1 MDHEN and CDR2 SYDVKM. V gave up 6 bases and J gave up 2 bases, with 13 bases separating them. The CDR3 loop reads CASSGGGTNTEAFF. CDR3 bases: TGTGCCAGCAGCGGGGGAGGGACAAACACTGAAGCTTTCTTT. Supplemented by reference TRBV28 and TRBJ1-1, the full variable domain reads DVKVTQSSRYLVKRTGEKVFLECVQDMDHENMFWYRQDPGLGLRLIYFSYDVKMKEKGDIPEGYSVSREKKERFSLILESASTNQTSMYLCASSGGGTNTEAFFGQGTRLTVV.

The CDR3 spells CASIFDRNNQPQHF. The CDR3 bases are TGTGCCAGCATTTTCGACAGAAACAATCAGCCCCAGCATTTT. V usage is TRBV6-1 and J usage is TRBJ1-5; possible D gene TRBD1, 5 bases. The germline V gene encodes CDR1 MNHNS and CDR2 SASEGT. There are 14 residues in the CDR3. The V end lost 7 bases, the J end lost 3 bases, and 13 bases lay between the germline ends.

V usage is TRBV15 and J usage is TRBJ2-2; D possibly corresponds to TRBD1 (6 bases). The CDR3 covers 14 residues. Germline CDR1 is LNHNV and CDR2 is YYDKDF (reference sequence). V dropped 1 base and J dropped 6 bases, with 9 bases sitting between them. The CDR3 is CATSRVKGAGELFF. The CDR3 DNA reads as TGTGCCACCAGCAGAGTGAAGGGGGCCGGGGAGCTGTTTTTT.

V is TRBV30 and J is TRBJ2-6; D call uncertain. The CDR3 runs to 15 residues. Germline CDR1 GTSNPN, CDR2 SVGIG (reference sequence). V was cut by 0 bases and J by 3 bases, with 9 bases left in between. The CDR3 DNA is TGTGCCTGGAGTGTAGCCGGGTATGGGGCCAACGTCCTGACTTTC. Translation: CAWSVAGYGANVLTF.

The genes are TRBV4-1 and TRBJ2-6; D possibly corresponds to TRBD2 (6 bases). V lost 4 bases to trimming and J lost 0 bases, with 16 bases between them. The CDR3 totals 18 residues. The germline V gene has CDR1 MGHRA and CDR2 YSYEKL. In DNA, the CDR3 is TGCGCCAGCAGCCTCCGGGACTTCAGCCTCTCTGGGGCCAACGTCCTGACTTTC. Amino acid sequence: CASSLRDFSLSGANVLTF.